The 8 T cell receptor beta chains given below trace back to one sample, sequenced in a study of blood T cell repertoires in COVID-19 (dated by TCRdb to about 2020). Library method: the immunoSEQ multiplex PCR assay. TCRdb retrieved this table from immuneACCESS and kept in-frame rearrangements only. Not all clones are present; in checked studies, unresolved V genes account for under half, and no reason is known for the remainder. This sample lists around 370,000 clones; roughly 90% were detected once. The ten biggest clones cover around 7% of the sample. The sample was peripheral blood. These receptors all come from a young man with active or convalescent COVID-19.

The chain uses TRBV5-6 and TRBJ2-1, with 8 bases that match TRBD1. V shed 6 bases, J shed 5 bases, and the junction held 16 bases outside the gene matches. The CDR3 loop spans 17 amino acids. Per germline, CDR1 SGHDT and CDR2 YYEEEE. The CDR3 spells CASITKRTGYGHNEQFF. CDR3 nucleotides: TGTGCCAGCATCACTAAGAGGACAGGGTACGGGCACAATGAGCAGTTCTTC.

The chain couples TRBV5-1 to TRBJ1-2; TRBD1 aligns across 8 bases. Germline CDR1 reads SGHRS; CDR2 reads YFSETQ. The V segment lost 0 bases and the J segment 7 bases; nucleotides outside the gene matches: 5. This CDR3 region has 14 residues. The chain's CDR3 is CASSLEAGGFGYTF. The CDR3 nucleotides are TGCGCCAGCAGCTTGGAGGCAGGGGGCTTTGGCTACACCTTC.

This sequence joins TRBV5-1 and TRBJ2-7; possible D gene TRBD2, 6 bases. The CDR3 totals 12 residues. V was pared by 8 bases and J by 3 bases, with 12 bases between. Germline CDR1 is SGHRS and CDR2 is YFSETQ. The CDR3 reads CASRLGVYEQYF. CDR3 DNA: TGCGCCAGTCGACTAGGGGTCTACGAGCAGTACTTC.

The rearrangement uses TRBV5-1 and TRBJ1-1, with a tentative D call TRBD1 (5 bases). Germline V gene data show CDR1 as SGHRS and CDR2 as YFSETQ. This CDR3 has 14 amino acids. The V gene lost 7 bases and the J gene lost 2 bases, with 15 bases spanning the gap. The DNA for the CDR3 is TGCGCCAGCTACCAGGGAGGGGTCAACACTGAAGCTTTCTTT. Protein product: CASYQGGVNTEAFF. The full variable domain, in which reference TRBV5-1 and TRBJ1-1 provide the parts outside the CDR3, is KAGVTQTPRYLIKTRGQQVTLSCSPISGHRSVSWYQQTPGQGLQFLFEYFSETQRNKGNFPGRFSGRQFSNSRSEMNVSTLELGDSALYLCASYQGGVNTEAFFGQGTRLTVV.

This clone came up once. The chain links TRBV4-2 to TRBJ2-3; 13 bases are shared with TRBD2. The CDR3 loop spans 18 amino acids. J gave up 2 bases and V 3 bases, and 8 bases lay outside the gene matches. CDR1 and CDR2 (germline): LGHNA, YNFKEQ. In nucleotides, the CDR3 is TGTGCCAGCAGCCACAAGAGGGGACTAGCGGGGTACACAGATACGCAGTATTTT. Amino acids: CASSHKRGLAGYTDTQYF.

The rearrangement uses TRBV18 and TRBJ1-5; tentative D call: TRBD1 (6 bases). Germline CDR1 reads KGHSH; CDR2 reads LQKENI. The ends were cut back, 5 bases at V and 2 bases at J, with 19 bases in the middle. The CDR3 is 17 amino acids. CDR3 sequence reads: CASSTNPQGLGNQPQHF. The CDR3 DNA reads as TGTGCCAGCTCAACAAATCCACAGGGATTGGGCAATCAGCCCCAGCATTTT.

The chain links TRBV12-3 or TRBV12-4 to TRBJ2-1, with 7 bases fitting TRBD1. The junction had 9 bases not matched to a gene; V was cut back by 6 bases and J by 10 bases. The CDR3 spans 13 residues. In DNA form, the CDR3 reads TGTGCCAGCAGCCCCGGACAGGATAGGGAGCAGTTCTTC. Translation: CASSPGQDREQFF.

V and J are TRBV2 and TRBJ1-5; 7 bases map to TRBD1. The CDR3 covers 15 residues. Germline V lookup: CDR1 SNHLY, CDR2 FYNNEI. V lost 5 bases to trimming and J lost 6 bases; unmatched junction nucleotides: 10. CDR3 DNA sequence: TGTGCCAGCAGTCGCCGGGACAGCTGGGGTCAGCCCCAGCATTTT. Protein sequence: CASSRRDSWGQPQHF. The whole variable domain, remainder taken from reference TRBV2 and TRBJ1-5, is EPEVTQTPSHQVTQMGQEVILRCVPISNHLYFYWYRQILGQKVEFLVSFYNNEISEKSEIFDDQFSVERPDGSNFTLKIRSTKLEDSAMYFCASSRRDSWGQPQHFGDGTRLSIL.